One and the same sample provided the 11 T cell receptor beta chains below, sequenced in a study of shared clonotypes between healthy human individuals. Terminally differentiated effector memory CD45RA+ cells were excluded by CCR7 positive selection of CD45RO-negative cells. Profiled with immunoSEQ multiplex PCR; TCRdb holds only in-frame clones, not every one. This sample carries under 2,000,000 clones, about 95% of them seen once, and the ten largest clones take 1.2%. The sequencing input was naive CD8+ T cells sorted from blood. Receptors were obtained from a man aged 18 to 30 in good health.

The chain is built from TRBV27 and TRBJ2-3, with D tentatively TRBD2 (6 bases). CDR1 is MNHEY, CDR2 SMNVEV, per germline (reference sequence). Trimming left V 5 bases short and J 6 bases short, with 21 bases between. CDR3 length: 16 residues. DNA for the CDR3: TGTGCCAGCAGTCTCTACGGGACCCCACGGGGGGATACGCAGTATTTT. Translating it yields CASSLYGTPRGDTQYF.

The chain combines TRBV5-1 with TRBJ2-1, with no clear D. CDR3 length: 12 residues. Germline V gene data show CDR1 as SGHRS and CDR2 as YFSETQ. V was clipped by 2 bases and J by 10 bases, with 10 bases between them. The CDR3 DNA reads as TGCGCCAGCAGCTTTAATCCTAGGGAGCAGTTCTTC. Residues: CASSFNPREQFF.

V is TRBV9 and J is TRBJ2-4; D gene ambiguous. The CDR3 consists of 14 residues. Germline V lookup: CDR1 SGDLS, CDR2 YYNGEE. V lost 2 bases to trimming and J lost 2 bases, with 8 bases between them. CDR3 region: CASSVIGTKNIQYF. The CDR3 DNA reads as TGTGCCAGCAGCGTTATAGGGACCAAAAACATTCAGTACTTC.

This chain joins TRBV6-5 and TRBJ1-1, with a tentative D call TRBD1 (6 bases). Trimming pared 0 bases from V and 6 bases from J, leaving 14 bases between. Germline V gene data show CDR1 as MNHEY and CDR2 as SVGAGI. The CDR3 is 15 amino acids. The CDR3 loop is CASSYSTGTAAEAFF. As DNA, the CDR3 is TGTGCCAGCAGTTACTCGACAGGTACGGCGGCTGAAGCTTTCTTT.

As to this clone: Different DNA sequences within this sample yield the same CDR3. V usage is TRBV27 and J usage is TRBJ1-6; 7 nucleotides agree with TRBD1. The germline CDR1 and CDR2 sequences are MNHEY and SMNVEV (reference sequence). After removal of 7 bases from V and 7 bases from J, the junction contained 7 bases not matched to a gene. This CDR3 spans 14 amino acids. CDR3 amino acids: CASTPGGGNSPLHF. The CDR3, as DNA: TGTGCCAGCACCCCAGGGGGGGGGAATTCACCCCTCCACTTT.

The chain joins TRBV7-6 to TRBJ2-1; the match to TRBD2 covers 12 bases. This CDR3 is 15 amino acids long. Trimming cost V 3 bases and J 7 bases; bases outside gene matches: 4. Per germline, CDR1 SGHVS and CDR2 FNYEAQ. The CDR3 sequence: CASSLTSGSGNEQFF. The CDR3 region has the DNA TGTGCCAGCAGCTTGACTAGCGGGAGTGGGAATGAGCAGTTCTTC.

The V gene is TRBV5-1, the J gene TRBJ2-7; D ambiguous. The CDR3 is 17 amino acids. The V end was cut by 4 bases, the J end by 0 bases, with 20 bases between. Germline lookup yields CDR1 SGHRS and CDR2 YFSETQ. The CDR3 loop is CASSPQHSGPVSYEQYF. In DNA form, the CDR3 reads TGCGCCAGCAGCCCACAACACTCCGGGCCAGTCTCCTACGAGCAGTACTTC.

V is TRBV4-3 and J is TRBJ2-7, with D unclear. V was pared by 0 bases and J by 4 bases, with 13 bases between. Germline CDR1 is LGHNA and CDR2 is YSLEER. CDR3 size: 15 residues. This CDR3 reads CASSQDPTTAYEQYF. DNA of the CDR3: TGCGCCAGCAGCCAAGACCCCACCACTGCTTACGAGCAGTACTTC.

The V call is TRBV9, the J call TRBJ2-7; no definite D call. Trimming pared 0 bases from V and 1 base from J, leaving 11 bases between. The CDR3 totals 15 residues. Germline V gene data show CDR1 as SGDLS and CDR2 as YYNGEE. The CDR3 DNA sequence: TGTGCCAGCAGCGTAGGCGGCGTCGCTTCCTACGAGCAGTACTTC. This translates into CASSVGGVASYEQYF.

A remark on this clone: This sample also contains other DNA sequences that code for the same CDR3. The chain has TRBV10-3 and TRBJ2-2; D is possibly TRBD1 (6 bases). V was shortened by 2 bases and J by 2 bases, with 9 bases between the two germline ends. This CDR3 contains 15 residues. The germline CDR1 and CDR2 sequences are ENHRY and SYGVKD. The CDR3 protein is CAISEGTTNTGELFF. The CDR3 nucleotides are TGTGCCATCAGTGAGGGGACAACTAACACCGGGGAGCTGTTTTTT.

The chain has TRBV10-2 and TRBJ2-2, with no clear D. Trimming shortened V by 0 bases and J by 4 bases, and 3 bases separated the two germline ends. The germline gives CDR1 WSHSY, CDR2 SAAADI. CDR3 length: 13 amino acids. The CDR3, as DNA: TGCGCCAGCAGTGAGTCGGGCACCGGGGAGCTGTTTTTT. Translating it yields CASSESGTGELFF.